The TCR beta chain under discussion was sequenced for a study of patients and donors after allogeneic stem cell transplantation. Each CDR3 protein is one row after TCRdb ran MiXCR on the RT-PCR reads. The sample has about 960,000 distinct CDR3 sequences; roughly 17% are singletons. V was pared by 4 bases and J by 7 bases, with 14 bases between. Germline loops: CDR1 SGHRS, CDR2 YFSETQ. The CDR3 contains 13 residues. This clonotype was observed a few times. The specimen sequenced was blood, either unsorted or a sorted T cell fraction (not recorded which). This chain uses TRBV5-1 with TRBJ1-1; no clear D. This receptor was identified in a human donor who was either an allogeneic HSCT recipient or a stem cell or donor lymphocyte infusion donor (not recorded which). It is not recorded whose cells these are; they may come from a transplant donor. The CDR3 DNA is TGCGCCAGCAGCCCCCTCCAGGATAGTGAAGCTTTCTTT. Encoded protein: CASSPLQDSEAFF. Full variable domain (outside the CDR3, taken from reference TRBV5-1 and TRBJ1-1): KAGVTQTPRYLIKTRGQQVTLSCSPISGHRSVSWYQQTPGQGLQFLFEYFSETQRNKGNFPGRFSGRQFSNSRSEMNVSTLELGDSALYLCASSPLQDSEAFFGQGTRLTVV.